Given below is one T cell receptor beta chain in context. The antigen remains undetermined. Other nucleotide sequences in the sample specify the same CDR3. Looked up from germline, CDR1 is MDHEN and CDR2 is SYDVKM. This CDR3 has 15 residues. Trimming at V came to 6 bases and at J to 10 bases, leaving 8 bases not matched to a gene. The study ran its PCR with 60 Vbeta and 13 Jbeta primers. Generated by immunoSEQ multiplex PCR, the TCRdb table keeps only in-frame clones and is missing some. This table holds about 140,000 clones, approximately 70% found once. The sample comes from a study of cytomegalovirus exposure and HLA in healthy donors. Study as a whole: Out of 350 to 400 genotyped donors, about 80% belonged to the Caucasian-associated ancestry cluster.

General study findings and limits: Roughly uniform sequencing depth across donors was assumed, possibly incorrectly.

This receptor was taken from a woman aged 25 to 39 in good health and CMV-seronegative. The sample taken for sequencing was PBMCs. J is TRBJ1-6 and V is TRBV28; 11 bases line up with TRBD1. The CDR3 loop reads CASSPGTGGESPLHF. As DNA, the CDR3 is TGTGCCAGCAGCCCAGGGACAGGGGGTGAATCACCCCTCCACTTT.